This TCR beta chain was obtained from a study of T cells in Graves' hyperthyroidism and ophthalmopathy. V was clipped by 0 bases and J by 2 bases, with 11 bases between them. CDR3 length equals 15 residues. The germline V gene encodes CDR1 PRHDT and CDR2 FYEKMQ (reference sequence). This clonotype has just a few counts. Amplification of TCR beta CDR3 regions was performed using RNA transcripts as template. The TCR CDR3 first-round RT-PCR relied on the HTBI primer set. TCRdb analysed the multiplex PCR reads with MiXCR anew, one entry per CDR3 protein. Here the sample spans 300,000 to 450,000 distinct CDR3 sequences, about 13% being singletons.

Sequenced sample: blood. The chain uses TRBV13 and TRBJ2-7; D is uncertain. This sequence originates from a man aged 25 to 45 with Graves' hyperthyroidism that later progressed to Graves' ophthalmopathy. In DNA, the CDR3 is TGTGCCAGCAGCTTAGGCTCAGAGTTAACCTACGAGCAGTACTTC. It specifies CASSLGSELTYEQYF. The full variable domain, in which reference TRBV13 and TRBJ2-7 provide the parts outside the CDR3, is AAGVIQSPRHLIKEKRETATLKCYPIPRHDTVYWYQQGPGQDPQFLISFYEKMQSDKGSIPDRFSAQQFSDYHSELNMSSLELGDSALYFCASSLGSELTYEQYFGPGTRLTVT.